The source of this T cell receptor beta chain is a study of CD8+CD57+ T cells in acquired aplastic anemia. Study observations and caveats: CD8+ Simpson's diversity did not differ significantly between patients and controls. In common between the patients and the controls were approximately 28 CD8+ CDR3 sequences.

Genomic DNA served as template for TCR beta VDJ and CDR3 profiling. Via MiXCR, TCRdb re-called the reads, giving one row per CDR3 protein. The sample yields approximately 150,000 distinct CDR3 sequences, around half seen once. V lost 3 bases and J 3 bases, leaving 9 bases between the germline ends. The CDR3 totals 13 residues. An expansion of CD8+CD57+ cells by flow cytometry had been shown in patients chosen for sequencing. Each patient carried a diagnosis of severe acquired aplastic anemia. This clonotype was recorded many times. Its antigen is currently unknown. Input material: sorted CD4+, CD8+, or CD8+CD57+ T cells (not recorded which) from PBMCs. This TCR was recovered from a human donor with aplastic anemia. The chain uses TRBV12-3 or TRBV12-4 and TRBJ2-7; D remains unclear. The CDR3 spells CASSFVAGYEQYF. The DNA for the CDR3 is TGTGCCAGCAGTTTCGTGGCAGGCTACGAGCAGTACTTC.